This TCR beta chain is drawn from a study of T cells in Graves' hyperthyroidism and ophthalmopathy. Using RNA transcripts as the source, TCR beta CDR3 regions were amplified. Carried out on the TCR CDR3, a first-round RT-PCR used the HTBI primer set. In TCRdb, the multiplex PCR reads were re-called with MiXCR into one record per CDR3 protein. Of roughly 500,000 distinct CDR3 sequences in the sample, more than 45% were seen once. Study-wide results and caveats: Also found in blood were most expanded thyroid clonotypes above 0.001. With a median lead of around 5.9 months before onset, the model predicted ophthalmopathy.

Any patient presenting with uncontrolled infection, other autoimmune disease, pregnancy or lactation was left out. This CDR3 has 15 amino acids. Germline V gene data show CDR1 as SGHTA and CDR2 as FQGNSA. V was pared by 7 bases and J by 1 base, with 17 bases between. The sample holds a few counts of this clonotype. Its antigen is unidentified. V and J are TRBV7-2 and TRBJ2-7; possibly TRBD2 for D (5 bases). This receptor was identified in an adult woman with Graves' disease, either hyperthyroidism or ophthalmopathy (not recorded which). The sequenced sample consisted of peripheral blood or thyroid tissue (not recorded which). The CDR3 spells CASKLMSSSSYEQYF. CDR3 nucleotides: TGTGCCAGCAAGCTTATGTCTAGCAGTTCCTACGAGCAGTACTTC.